Presented here are 29 T cell receptor beta chains from one specimen sequenced in a study of regulatory T cells in long-lasting Graves disease (dated by TCRdb to the early 2020s). The library came from multiplex PCR. The sample was run on an Illumina HiSeq 4000. To build TCR beta libraries, CDR3 regions were amplified by Arm-PCR using iRepertoire HTBI primers. The public reads were reanalyzed by TCRdb: fastp trimming at Q25, MiXCR alignment, in-frame beta chains only. Each CDR3 protein appears once, grouped with its most common genes and DNA. The sample table holds approximately 540,000 distinct CDR3 sequences, of which more than 10% were seen once. The ten biggest clones cover over 7% of the sample. According to the study, the label for this sample's time point signals: newly diagnosed GD, antithyroid drugs for less than 3 months. For both TCR sequencing and RNA sequencing, RNA was extracted from PBMCs in TRIzol.

This same sample was also taken into another study, of T cells in Graves' hyperthyroidism and ophthalmopathy.

The sequenced sample was peripheral blood mononuclear cells (PBMCs), obtained at new diagnosis, from a patient treated with antithyroid drugs. The receptors shown here come from a woman aged 25 to 45 with Graves disease. Donor details come from another sample of the same person, matched by shared clones.

V gene TRBV15 combines with J gene TRBJ2-2; the match to TRBD2 covers 7 bases. The J segment lost 2 bases and the V segment lost 0 bases, leaving 3 bases of the junction unmatched. CDR1 and CDR2 (germline): LNHNV, YYDKDF (reference sequence). The CDR3 runs to 16 residues. The CDR3 DNA reads TGTGCCACCAGCAGAGAGCTAGCGGCAAACACCGGGGAGCTGTTTTTT. This translates into CATSRELAANTGELFF. Filled out from reference TRBV15 and TRBJ2-2, the complete variable domain reads DAMVIQNPRYQVTQFGKPVTLSCSQTLNHNVMYWYQQKSSQAPKLLFHYYDKDFNNEADTPDNFQSRRPNTSFCFLDIRSPGLGDTAMYLCATSRELAANTGELFFGEGSRLTVL.

This clonotype has a handful of counts. The chain joins TRBV25-1 to TRBJ2-3; 9 nucleotides agree with TRBD2. With V trimmed by 6 bases and J by 5 bases, 6 bases remained unmatched. This CDR3 region has 14 residues. Germline V gene lookup returns CDR1 MGHDK and CDR2 SYGVNS. Here the CDR3 reads CASRIAGAVDTQYF. CDR3 bases: TGTGCCAGCAGAATAGCGGGAGCTGTAGATACGCAGTATTTT.

In regard to this clonotype: This may come from a read error, since a much larger clone is one base off. As the CDR3 is not closed by the conserved phenylalanine or tryptophan, this likely results from a read error. V and J are TRBV3-1 and TRBJ2-1; TRBD2 aligns across 11 bases. This CDR3 spans 16 amino acids. V lost 2 bases and J lost 10; bases outside the gene matches: 10. Germline CDR1 is LGHDT and CDR2 is YNNKEL (reference sequence). The CDR3 DNA follows: TGTGCCAGCAGCCAATCACTGGGTAGCGGGAGGGCCGAGCAGTTCCTC. Amino acids: CASSQSLGSGRAEQFL.

In this sample, this clonotype turned up many times. The chain has TRBV7-2 and TRBJ2-7; D is ambiguous. CDR1 is SGHTA and CDR2 is FQGNSA in the germline V gene. V shed 1 base and J shed 0 bases, with 7 bases lying between them. CDR3 size: 14 residues. The CDR3 spells CASSLGRISYEQYF. As DNA, the CDR3 is TGTGCCAGCAGCTTAGGACGGATCTCCTACGAGCAGTACTTC.

This clonotype was recorded many times. This rearrangement joins TRBV6-1 to TRBJ2-1; TRBD1 agrees at 7 bases. V shed 8 bases and J 1 base; nucleotides not matched to a gene: 11. This CDR3 is 16 amino acids long. From germline, CDR1 is MNHNS and CDR2 SASEGT. Written as DNA, the CDR3 is TGTGCCAGCGGCCAGGCAGGACAGGTATCCTACAATGAGCAGTTCTTC. Protein: CASGQAGQVSYNEQFF.

This clonotype was recorded many times. V and J are TRBV2 and TRBJ1-1; D gene unclear. The V gene lost 6 bases and the J gene lost 0 bases, with 14 bases spanning the gap. This CDR3 is built from 15 residues. Germline values: CDR1 SNHLY, CDR2 FYNNEI. CDR3 region: CASRGKPGMNTEAFF. The CDR3 DNA follows: TGTGCCAGCAGGGGTAAGCCGGGTATGAACACTGAAGCTTTCTTT.

This clonotype was counted between two and nine times. At one boundary the junction diverges from the germline segment, which might be a read error. V usage is TRBV7-2 and J usage is TRBJ2-1; 7 positions agree with TRBD1. Germline lookup yields CDR1 SGHTA and CDR2 FQGNSA. CDR3 length equals 15 residues. The CDR3 loop is CASSLPRQGKFERIF. CDR3 sequence (DNA): TGTGCCAGCAGCTTACCGCGACAGGGAAAATTTGAGAGGATCTTC.

This chain links TRBV12-3 or TRBV12-4 with TRBJ2-3; D call uncertain. The V and J ends lost 6 bases and 5 bases respectively, with 15 bases between them. The CDR3 is 14 residues long. The CDR3 sequence: CASSQPPLGDTQYF. CDR3 nucleotides: TGTGCCAGCAGCCAACCTCCCCTAGGAGATACGCAGTATTTT.

This clonotype has a single count. This chain joins TRBV28 and TRBJ2-1, with D perhaps assigned TRBD1 or TRBD2 (5 bases each). CDR3 length: 18 amino acids. Per the germline V gene, CDR1 is MDHEN and CDR2 is SYDVKM. V lost 6 bases, J lost 0 bases, and 21 bases lay in between. CDR3 coding DNA: TGTGCCAGCAGCCCTTTCTCCGGGACCGCTAGCTCCTACAATGAGCAGTTCTTC. Its translation is CASSPFSGTASSYNEQFF.

This clonotype was found a few times. The chain joins TRBV10-3 to TRBJ2-7; 10 nucleotides line up with TRBD1. Looked up from germline, CDR1 is ENHRY and CDR2 is SYGVKD. The V segment lost 8 bases and the J segment 6 bases; nucleotides outside the gene matches: 7. This CDR3 is built from 13 residues. The CDR3 region is CAIRGTGVGEQYF. CDR3 sequence (DNA): TGTGCCATCCGGGGGACAGGGGTAGGCGAGCAGTACTTC.

This clonotype has at least ten counts. The chain combines TRBV2 with TRBJ2-7, with TRBD1 identical over 9 bases. This CDR3 has 12 amino acids. Germline V lookup: CDR1 SNHLY, CDR2 FYNNEI. The V gene end was trimmed by 11 bases and the J gene end by 3 bases; junction bases not matched to a gene: 5. The CDR3 DNA is TGTGCCGGGAAGGGACAGGGCTACGAGCAGTACTTC. It is translated as CAGKGQGYEQYF.

As regards this clonotype: This could be a read error, since a much larger clone is one nucleotide away. The rearrangement uses TRBV28 and TRBJ2-7; the D gene is possibly TRBD2 (7 bases). CDR1 and CDR2 from the germline V gene are MDHEN and SYDVKM. The length of the CDR3 is 15 residues. CDR3 in amino acids: CVSNEGGARSYEQYF. The CDR3 nucleotides read TGTGTCAGCAACGAGGGGGGGGCAAGAAGCTACGAGCAGTACTTC.

This clonotype has at least ten counts. The chain employs TRBV6-2 or TRBV6-3 and TRBJ2-1; 12 bases align to TRBD1. The CDR3 covers 15 residues. Germline V gene lookup returns CDR1 MNHEY and CDR2 SVGEGT. The trim removed 6 bases at V and 6 bases at J, leaving 6 bases unmatched. CDR3 sequence reads: CASRHRDRGRNEQFF. Here the CDR3 DNA reads TGTGCCAGCAGACATCGGGACAGGGGGCGCAATGAGCAGTTCTTC.

At least ten counts were recorded for this clonotype. This chain uses TRBV20-1 with TRBJ1-1, with a weak D call TRBD1 (6 bases). Trimming took 6 bases from V and 2 from J, leaving 16 bases between them. CDR1 and CDR2 (germline): DFQATT, SNEGSKA (reference sequence). CDR3 length: 14 amino acids. The CDR3 protein is CSAQPGQLNTEAFF. In DNA form, the CDR3 reads TGCAGTGCCCAGCCCGGACAGCTCAACACTGAAGCTTTCTTT.

This clonotype was picked up many times. The chain combines TRBV4-3 with TRBJ2-1; D is undetermined. Germline V gene sequence: CDR1 LGHNA, CDR2 YSLEER. The V end lost 0 bases, the J end lost 10 bases, and 19 bases lay between the germline ends. This CDR3 comprises 16 residues. This chain's CDR3 is CASSQDGSSHDPEQFF. For the CDR3, the DNA is TGCGCCAGCAGCCAAGATGGGTCCTCGCACGACCCCGAGCAGTTCTTC.

In this sample, this clonotype turned up many times. The rearrangement links TRBV24-1 to TRBJ2-2; TRBD1 might be the D (6 bases). Trimming cost V 7 bases and J 4 bases, with 18 bases left between them. The CDR3 loop spans 16 amino acids. CDR1 and CDR2 from the germline V gene are KGHDR and SFDVKD. CDR3 nucleotides: TGTGCCACCAGCCCAGAGGGCAGGGGTTTCACCGGGGAGCTGTTTTTT. Translated, it gives CATSPEGRGFTGELFF.

The rearrangement joins TRBV20-1 to TRBJ2-2, with a weak D call TRBD2 (5 bases). The germline CDR1 and CDR2 sequences are DFQATT and SNEGSKA (reference sequence). The CDR3 has 14 residues. The V gene lost 5 bases and the J gene lost 2 bases, with 12 bases spanning the gap. Here the CDR3 reads CSAPGYPNTGELFF. CDR3 nucleotide sequence: TGCAGTGCTCCGGGGTACCCCAACACCGGGGAGCTGTTTTTT.

This clonotype was detected only a few times. This chain connects TRBV6-1 to TRBJ2-7; the D is unclear. V lost 4 bases, J lost 1 base, and 8 bases lay in between. The CDR3 has 13 amino acids. CDR1 MNHNS and CDR2 SASEGT come from the germline V gene. CDR3 sequence reads: CASSAYGSYEQYF. The CDR3 DNA sequence: TGTGCCAGCAGTGCGTACGGGTCCTACGAGCAGTACTTC.

This clonotype was detected ten times or more. The chain links TRBV20-1 to TRBJ2-1; possible D gene TRBD1, 6 bases. The length of the CDR3 is 11 residues. Deletions cut 5 bases from V and 7 bases from J, with 9 bases between. Germline V gene data show CDR1 as DFQATT and CDR2 as SNEGSKA (reference sequence). CDR3 loop: CSALTGNEQFF. Here the CDR3 DNA reads TGCAGTGCTTTAACAGGGAATGAGCAGTTCTTC.

This clonotype showed up just a few times. The junction departs from the called germline gene at one end, perhaps through a read error. CDR3 loop: CAGSRQSQETQYF. The CDR3 DNA reads as TGTGCCGGCAGCCGACAGTCCCAAGAGACCCAGTACTTC. The chain combines TRBV6-4 with TRBJ2-5; weak D call: TRBD1 (5 bases). Germline V gene sequence: CDR1 MRHNA, CDR2 SNTAGT. The CDR3 contains 13 residues.

This clonotype was seen many times. This chain uses TRBV29-1 with TRBJ2-5, with D uncertain. In germline, CDR1 is SQVTM, CDR2 ANQGSEA. The V end lost 6 bases, the J end lost 2 bases, and 7 bases lay between the germline ends. The CDR3 contains 11 residues. As DNA, the CDR3 is TGCAGCGTGGGCAGACAAGAGACCCAGTACTTC. Protein product: CSVGRQETQYF.

This clonotype was counted ten times or more. This sequence joins TRBV10-3 and TRBJ1-1; no reliable D call. The V gene's germline CDR1 is ENHRY and CDR2 SYGVKD. Trimming took off 4 bases at V and 0 bases at J, with 9 bases between the two ends. The CDR3 extends over 14 amino acids. CDR3 sequence: CAISVRSMNTEAFF. CDR3 nucleotides: TGTGCCATCAGTGTCAGGAGCATGAACACTGAAGCTTTCTTT.

The sample holds many counts of this clonotype. A junction boundary mismatches the germline segment, possibly from a read error. The CDR3 protein is CASSTGSKEDF. CDR3 nucleotide sequence: TGTGCCAGCAGTACAGGGAGTAAGGAGGATTTT. The rearrangement joins TRBV6-1 to TRBJ2-3; D may be TRBD1 (6 bases). Germline CDR1 MNHNS, CDR2 SASEGT. CDR3 length: 11 amino acids.

Many counts were recorded for this clonotype. V usage is TRBV20-1 and J usage is TRBJ2-3; TRBD2 matches 7 bases. This CDR3 has 15 residues. Per the germline V gene, CDR1 is DFQATT and CDR2 is SNEGSKA (reference sequence). V lost 6 bases and J lost 4; bases outside the gene matches: 13. The CDR3 here is CSAPRENVQSDTQYF. The CDR3 coding sequence is TGCAGTGCCCCGCGGGAGAATGTGCAATCAGATACGCAGTATTTT.

With respect to this clonotype: A read error is possible here, since a much larger clone lies one base away. J is TRBJ2-7 and V is TRBV7-2; a weak D match, TRBD1 (5 bases). In germline, CDR1 is SGHTA, CDR2 FQGNSA. V was trimmed by 5 bases and J by 3 bases, leaving 11 bases between them. The CDR3 totals 13 residues. Here the CDR3 DNA reads TGTGCCAGCAGCGTCGGCAGGGACTACGAGCAGTACTTC. Translated, it gives CASSVGRDYEQYF.

This clonotype was seen many times. CDR3 sequence: CASSYDWNTGELFF. CDR3 DNA sequence: TGTGCCAGCAGTTACGACTGGAACACCGGGGAGCTGTTTTTT. The chain carries TRBV6-5 and TRBJ2-2; no reliable D call. V lost 2 bases and J 1 base, leaving 5 bases between the germline ends. CDR3 length: 14 amino acids. From germline, CDR1 is MNHEY and CDR2 SVGAGI.

The table lists this clonotype with many counts. The V gene is TRBV24-1, the J gene TRBJ1-5, with D perhaps matching TRBD1 (6 bases). Germline V gene data show CDR1 as KGHDR and CDR2 as SFDVKD. Trimming removed 10 bases at V and 2 bases at J, with 11 bases between. This CDR3 comprises 13 residues. The CDR3 spells CATWAGGNQPQHF. In nucleotides, the CDR3 is TGTGCCACTTGGGCAGGGGGCAATCAGCCCCAGCATTTT.

The sample holds many counts of this clonotype. The chain links TRBV7-3 to TRBJ2-7; D uncertain. From germline, CDR1 is SGHTA and CDR2 FQGTGA. The CDR3 length is 11 residues. Trimming stripped 8 bases from V and 2 bases from J, with 7 bases between. CDR3 DNA: TGTGCCAGCCCATACCCCTACGAGCAGTACTTC. Translated, it gives CASPYPYEQYF.

V and J are TRBV29-1 and TRBJ2-7, with 9 bases that match TRBD1. This CDR3 has 14 amino acids. Germline V lookup: CDR1 SQVTM, CDR2 ANQGSEA. J was trimmed by 2 bases and V by 7 bases; bases with no gene match: 9. CDR3 region: CSALGQGKPYEQYF. The CDR3 DNA sequence: TGCAGCGCCTTAGGACAGGGGAAGCCCTACGAGCAGTACTTC.